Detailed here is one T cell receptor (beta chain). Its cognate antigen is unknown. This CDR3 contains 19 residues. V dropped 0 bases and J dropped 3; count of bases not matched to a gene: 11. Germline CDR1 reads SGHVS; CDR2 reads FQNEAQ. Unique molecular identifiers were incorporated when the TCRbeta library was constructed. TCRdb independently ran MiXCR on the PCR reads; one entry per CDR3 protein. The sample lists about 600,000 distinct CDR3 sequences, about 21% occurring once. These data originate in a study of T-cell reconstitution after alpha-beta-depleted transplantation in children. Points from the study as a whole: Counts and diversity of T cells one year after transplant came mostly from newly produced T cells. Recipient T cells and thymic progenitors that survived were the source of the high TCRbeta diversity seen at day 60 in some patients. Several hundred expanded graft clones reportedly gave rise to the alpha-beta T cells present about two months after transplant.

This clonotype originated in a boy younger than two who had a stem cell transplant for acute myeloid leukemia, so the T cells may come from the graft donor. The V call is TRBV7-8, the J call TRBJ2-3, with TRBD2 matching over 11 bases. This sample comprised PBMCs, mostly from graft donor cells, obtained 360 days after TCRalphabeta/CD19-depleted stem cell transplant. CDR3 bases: TGTGCCAGCAGCTTAGCCCCGGTTACTAGCGGGGGAAGGACAGATACGCAGTATTTT. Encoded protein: CASSLAPVTSGGRTDTQYF.